The rows below give T cell receptor beta chains drawn from one sample of a study of identical twins. MiXCR, applied by TCRdb to the 5' RACE reads, yields one record per CDR3 protein. Of fewer than 450,000 distinct CDR3 sequences listed, 7% to 9.5% are singletons. Sequenced input: naive T cells sorted from blood. The receptors shown here come from a woman aged 45-65 years in good health. Both conserved end residues are part of each CDR3. D genes are given only for firm matches. Rows may omit the clone size; those that give it use once, few, many or a size class.

CSAVRGMGTDTQYF	TGCAGTGCTGTCAGGGGCATGGGCACAGATACGCAGTATTTT	-	-	TRBV20-1	TRBJ2-3
CASSRLEGLFNEQFF	TGCGCCAGCAGCCGATTAGAGGGACTCTTCAATGAGCAGTTCTTC	many	-	TRBV5-1	TRBJ2-1
CASSAGTAYGYTF	TGTGCCAGCAGTGCCGGGACGGCCTATGGCTACACCTTC	-	-	TRBV25-1	TRBJ1-2
CASSKTMGGADTQYF	TGTGCCAGCAGTAAGACCATGGGGGGCGCAGATACGCAGTATTTT	-	-	TRBV2	TRBJ2-3
CASSQAVSSYNEQFF	TGTGCCAGCAGCCAAGCGGTCAGCTCCTACAATGAGCAGTTCTTC	many	-	TRBV3-1	TRBJ2-1
CASSSTVHEQFF	TGTGCCAGCAGCTCGACAGTTCATGAGCAGTTCTTC	-	-	TRBV5-5	TRBJ2-1
CASSSLNRDRDGTQYF	TGTGCCAGCAGTTCATTAAACCGGGACAGGGACGGGACCCAGTACTTC	many	TRBD1	TRBV12-3/TRBV12-4	TRBJ2-5
CASSIRDSNQPQHF	TGTGCCAGTAGTATCCGGGACAGCAATCAGCCCCAGCATTTT	many	-	TRBV19	TRBJ1-5
CASSSPGRTNEQFF	TGTGCCAGCAGTTCACCGGGTCGAACGAATGAGCAGTTCTTC	-	-	TRBV28	TRBJ2-1
CASRPILFEALHF	TGTGCCAGCAGACCGATCCTCTTCGAAGCCCTCCACTTT	few	-	TRBV27	TRBJ1-6
CAISDGGAKPQYF	TGTGCCATCAGTGATGGGGGGGCAAAGCCCCAGTACTTC	-	-	TRBV10-3	TRBJ2-5
CASSPRSDTEAFF	TGTGCCAGCAGTCCCCGGTCGGACACTGAAGCTTTCTTT	few	-	TRBV11-3	TRBJ1-1
CASSLEGAHSPLHF	TGTGCCAGCAGCTTGGAGGGGGCTCATTCACCCCTCCACTTT	-	TRBD1	TRBV11-2	TRBJ1-6
CSAEGLSRANVLTF	TGCAGTGCCGAAGGTCTCTCTAGGGCCAACGTCCTGACTTTC	-	-	TRBV20-1	TRBJ2-6
CASSLVGPGLVSYNEQFF	TGTGCCAGCAGCTTAGTCGGTCCGGGACTAGTATCCTACAATGAGCAGTTCTTC	-	TRBD2	TRBV11-2	TRBJ2-1
CASSFSGTGGASGELFF	TGCGCCAGCAGCTTCTCCGGGACAGGGGGCGCTTCCGGGGAGCTGTTTTTT	-	TRBD1	TRBV5-1	TRBJ2-2
CASSYGGEGALNEQFF	TGTGCCAGCAGTTATGGTGGGGAGGGCGCACTCAATGAGCAGTTCTTC	-	TRBD2	TRBV6-5	TRBJ2-1
CEPRGLGETQYF	TGTGAACCCCGAGGCCTAGGGGAGACCCAGTACTTC	-	-	TRBV6-9	TRBJ2-5
CASSSWTSENNEQFF	TGTGCCAGTAGTTCCTGGACTAGCGAGAACAATGAGCAGTTCTTC	few	TRBD2	TRBV19	TRBJ2-1
CASSFVWGGAEATYEQYF	TGTGCCAGCAGCTTTGTCTGGGGGGGTGCCGAGGCAACCTACGAGCAGTACTTC	-	TRBD2	TRBV7-9	TRBJ2-7
CSAKRGISDTQYF	TGCAGTGCTAAACGGGGAATTTCAGATACGCAGTATTTT	-	-	TRBV20-1	TRBJ2-3
CASRLTENNEQFF	TGTGCCAGCAGACTGACAGAGAACAATGAGCAGTTCTTC	-	-	TRBV12-3/TRBV12-4	TRBJ2-1
CASSKEGGGVSEKIAKNIQYF	TGTGCCAGCAGCAAAGAGGGTGGGGGGGTTTCCGAAAAAATAGCCAAAAACATTCAGTACTTC	-	-	TRBV21-1	TRBJ2-4
CASSVDAGSSNQPQHF	TGTGCCAGCAGTGTTGATGCCGGGTCGAGCAATCAGCCCCAGCATTTT	many	-	TRBV2	TRBJ1-5
CASFSLAGATNYGYTF	TGTGCCAGTTTTTCCCTCGCAGGGGCGACTAACTATGGCTACACCTTC	-	-	TRBV12-3/TRBV12-4	TRBJ1-2
CASSPERGSNQPQHF	TGTGCCAGCAGCCCAGAGCGGGGGTCTAATCAGCCCCAGCATTTT	many	-	TRBV11-2	TRBJ1-5
CSVAGSLRGYNEQFF	TGCAGCGTTGCCGGGAGTTTAAGGGGCTACAATGAGCAGTTCTTC	many	-	TRBV29-1	TRBJ2-1
CSARDPSGNTGELFF	TGCAGTGCTAGAGATCCTAGCGGCAACACCGGGGAGCTGTTTTTT	-	TRBD2	TRBV20-1	TRBJ2-2
CASSYIGASTDTQYF	TGTGCCAGCAGTTACATAGGGGCCAGCACAGATACGCAGTATTTT	few	-	TRBV6-2/TRBV6-3	TRBJ2-3
CSVTQGDTQYF	TGCAGTGTAACACAGGGAGATACGCAGTATTTT	-	-	TRBV20-1	TRBJ2-3
CSALAGGGVSYNEQFF	TGCAGTGCTCTAGCGGGAGGTGGGGTTAGCTACAATGAGCAGTTCTTC	-	TRBD2	TRBV20-1	TRBJ2-1
CASSAREAAYNEQFF	TGTGCCAGCAGTGCGCGGGAGGCCGCCTACAATGAGCAGTTCTTC	few	TRBD2	TRBV27	TRBJ2-1
CASSLLGSSDEQYF	TGTGCCAGCAGCCTCTTAGGTTCCAGCGACGAGCAGTACTTC	-	-	TRBV7-6	TRBJ2-7
CASSLVRGEGNIQYF	TGCGCCAGCAGCTTGGTGAGGGGAGAGGGGAACATTCAGTACTTC	many	-	TRBV5-1	TRBJ2-4
CASSLLAPGTGELFF	TGTGCCAGCAGCTTACTAGCGCCGGGCACCGGGGAGCTGTTTTTT	few	-	TRBV7-8	TRBJ2-2
CASSLPSGTDTQYF	TGTGCCAGCAGTTTACCTAGCGGCACAGATACGCAGTATTTT	-	-	TRBV12-3/TRBV12-4	TRBJ2-3
CASSLGPGRTGELFF	TGTGCCAGCAGCTTGGGGCCAGGGAGGACCGGGGAGCTGTTTTTT	few	-	TRBV5-6	TRBJ2-2
CASSLIPGTYNEQFF	TGTGCCAGCAGTTTGATCCCGGGCACCTACAATGAGCAGTTCTTC	many	-	TRBV27	TRBJ2-1
CASSATPRLAGDTGELFF	TGTGCCAGCAGCGCAACACCCCGACTAGCGGGAGACACCGGGGAGCTGTTTTTT	-	TRBD2	TRBV6-4	TRBJ2-2
CASSPSPGQSLWSTQYF	TGTGCCAGCAGTCCATCCCCGGGACAGAGTTTGTGGAGTACGCAGTATTTT	-	TRBD1	TRBV7-8	TRBJ2-3
CASSLFLALGLSGELFF	TGTGCCAGCAGTTTATTTCTAGCATTGGGTCTTTCCGGGGAGCTGTTTTTT	many	-	TRBV27	TRBJ2-2
CASSQGQGGTGELFF	TGCGCCAGCAGCCAAGGGCAGGGGGGCACCGGGGAGCTGTTTTTT	-	-	TRBV4-1	TRBJ2-2
CASSLAGAPQSEQYF	TGCGCCAGCAGCTTGGCCGGGGCCCCCCAGAGCGAGCAGTACTTC	-	-	TRBV5-1	TRBJ2-7
CASSQPGEFYEQYF	TGCGCCAGCAGCCAACCCGGGGAATTCTACGAGCAGTACTTC	few	-	TRBV4-1	TRBJ2-7
CASSSPLGPQHF	TGTGCCAGCAGTTCGCCCCTTGGGCCCCAGCATTTT	-	-	TRBV27	TRBJ1-5